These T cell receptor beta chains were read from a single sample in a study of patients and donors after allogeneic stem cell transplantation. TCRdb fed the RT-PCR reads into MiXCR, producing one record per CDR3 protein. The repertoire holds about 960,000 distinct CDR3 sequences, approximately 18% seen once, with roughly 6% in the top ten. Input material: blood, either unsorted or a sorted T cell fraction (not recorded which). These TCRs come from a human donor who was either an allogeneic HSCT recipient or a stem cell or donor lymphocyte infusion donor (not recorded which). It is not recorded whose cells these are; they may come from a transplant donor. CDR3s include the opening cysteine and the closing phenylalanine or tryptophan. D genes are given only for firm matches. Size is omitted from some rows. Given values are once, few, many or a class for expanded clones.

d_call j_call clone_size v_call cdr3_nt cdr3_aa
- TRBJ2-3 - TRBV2 TGTGCCAGCGACGTTCTGGGCAGGGGTAGAGATACGCAGTATTTT CASDVLGRGRDTQYF
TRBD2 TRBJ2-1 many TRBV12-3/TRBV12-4 TGTGCCAGCAGCCAACGGGGGACTAGCGGGACGCAGTTCTTC CASSQRGTSGTQFF
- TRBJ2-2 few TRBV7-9 TGTGCCAGCAGCTTAGCGCAGGGGTCTAGGATTATTCAAGAGCTGTTTTTT CASSLAQGSRIIQELFF
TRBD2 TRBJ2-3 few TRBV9 TGTGCCAGCAGCGGGACGGGGGGTACGGGTACGCAGTATTTT CASSGTGGTGTQYF
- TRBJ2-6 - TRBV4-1 TGCGCCAGCAGCCAAGTTCGGGACGCTATAAGGTCCGGGGCCAACGTCCTGACTTTC CASSQVRDAIRSGANVLTF
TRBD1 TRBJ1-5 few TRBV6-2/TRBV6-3 TGTGCCAGCAGTTATGGAGGGGGCTGGCAGCCCCAGCATTTT CASSYGGGWQPQHF
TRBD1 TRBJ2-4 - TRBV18 TGTGCCAGCTCACCCGGGACAGGGAACAAAAACATTCAGTACTTC CASSPGTGNKNIQYF
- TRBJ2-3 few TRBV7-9 TGTGCCAGCAGCTTTAAGGGGAGGATCACAGATACGCAGTATTTT CASSFKGRITDTQYF
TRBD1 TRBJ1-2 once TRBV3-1 TGTGCCAGCAGCAGGACAGGGGACTACACCTTC CASSRTGDYTF
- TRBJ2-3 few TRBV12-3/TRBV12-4 TGTGCCAGCAGTTCCCATGATACAGATACGCAGTATTTT CASSSHDTDTQYF
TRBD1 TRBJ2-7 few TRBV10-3 TGTGCCATCAGTGGCAGGGGGAACTACGAGCAGTACTTC CAISGRGNYEQYF
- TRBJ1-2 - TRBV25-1 TGTGCCAGCAGTGAGGGTAGTGGACTCCTGACTGGCTACACCTTC CASSEGSGLLTGYTF
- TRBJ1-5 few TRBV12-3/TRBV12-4 TGTGCCAGCAGTTTGGGCAGCCTTCAGCCCCAGCATTTT CASSLGSLQPQHF
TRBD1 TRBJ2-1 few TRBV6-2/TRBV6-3 TGTGCCAGCCGGGGGACAGGGAGGGACAATGAGCAGTTCTTC CASRGTGRDNEQFF
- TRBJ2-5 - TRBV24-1 TGTGCCACCAGTGATTTGGAGATCGGGGCAGGTACCCAAGAGACCCAGTACTTC CATSDLEIGAGTQETQYF
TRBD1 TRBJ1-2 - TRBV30 TGTGCCTGGAGCGAGCGCTCATTGGACAGGGACTATGGCTACACCTTC CAWSERSLDRDYGYTF
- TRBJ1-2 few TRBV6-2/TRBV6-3 TGTGCCAGCAGGCGAGCATTCAGACAAGCCTATAACTATGGCTACACCTTC CASRRAFRQAYNYGYTF
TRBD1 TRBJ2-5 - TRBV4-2 TGTGCCAGCAGCCAAGGACAGGGGGCTCGTCAATTGCAAGAGACCCAGTACTTC CASSQGQGARQLQETQYF
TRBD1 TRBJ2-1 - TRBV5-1 TGCGCCAGCAGCGATCAGGACAGGGACGATGAGCAGTTCTTC CASSDQDRDDEQFF
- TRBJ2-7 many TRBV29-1 TGCAGCGTTGTAAGCGCCTACGAGCAGTACTTC CSVVSAYEQYF
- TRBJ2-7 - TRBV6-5 TGTGCCAGCAGTTACTGGGACAGTAGGGGGGGCGAGCAGTACTTC CASSYWDSRGGEQYF
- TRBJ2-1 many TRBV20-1 TGCAGTGCTAGACACTCACAGGCGCAGCAGTTCTTC CSARHSQAQQFF
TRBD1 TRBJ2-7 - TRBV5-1 TGCGCCAGCAGCTTGGGGGACAGGGAGGCCTACGAGCAGTACTTC CASSLGDREAYEQYF
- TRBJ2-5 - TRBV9 TGTGCCAGCAGCCCCGCGGGGGCGATATGGGAGACCCAGTACTTC CASSPAGAIWETQYF
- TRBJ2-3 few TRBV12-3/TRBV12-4 TGTGCCAGCAGTTTACGGCTTACCTACACAGATACGCAGTATTTT CASSLRLTYTDTQYF
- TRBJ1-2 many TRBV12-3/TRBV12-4 TGTGCCAGCAGTTTAAGGGGCTTGGGGGGCTACACCTTC CASSLRGLGGYTF
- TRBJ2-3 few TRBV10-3 TGTGCCATCAGTGAGCGCCAGCGGGTGGACGGCACAGATACGCAGTATTTT CAISERQRVDGTDTQYF
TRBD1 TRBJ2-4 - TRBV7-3 TGTGCCAGCAGCTTAGGCCAGGGGGACAACATTCAGTACTTC CASSLGQGDNIQYF
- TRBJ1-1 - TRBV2 TGTGCCACCTCGGGGACTGAAGCTTTCTTT CATSGTEAFF
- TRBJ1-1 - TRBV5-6 TGTGCCAGCAGCTTGGATTGGAAGGTAACTGAAGCTTTCTTT CASSLDWKVTEAFF
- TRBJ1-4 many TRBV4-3 TGCGCCAGCAGCCAAGGTCTCGAGAGTGAAAAACTGTTTTTT CASSQGLESEKLFF
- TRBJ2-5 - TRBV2 TGTGCCAGAAGTGCGTCCTCCACGGAGACCCAGTACTTC CARSASSTETQYF
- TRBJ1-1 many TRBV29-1 TGCAGCGTACGTGGACAGATGAACACTGAAGCTTTCTTT CSVRGQMNTEAFF
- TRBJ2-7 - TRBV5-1 TGCGCCAGCAGCCCCACGATCGGGGCGTACTCCTACGAGCAGTACTTC CASSPTIGAYSYEQYF
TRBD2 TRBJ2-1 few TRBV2 TGTGCCAGCAGTGTAAGGGTAGCGGGGTACAATGAGCAGTTCTTC CASSVRVAGYNEQFF
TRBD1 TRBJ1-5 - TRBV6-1 TGTGCCAGCAGTATAACCGGGACAGCTCATCAGCCCCAGCATTTT CASSITGTAHQPQHF
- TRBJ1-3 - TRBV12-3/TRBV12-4 TGTGCCAGCAACGGGGGGTGGACTGGAAACACCATATATTTT CASNGGWTGNTIYF
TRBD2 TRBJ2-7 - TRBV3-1 TGTGCCAGCAGCCCCTGGACTAGCGGAGGGGGGGAGCAGTACTTC CASSPWTSGGGEQYF